The entry below describes one T cell receptor beta chain. This specimen belongs to a study of patients and donors after allogeneic stem cell transplantation. TCRdb processed the RT-PCR reads anew with MiXCR; each CDR3 protein has one entry. The sample includes 390,000 or so distinct CDR3 sequences, roughly 17% of them seen just once. This CDR3 region has 15 residues. With 5 bases removed from V and 4 bases from J, the gap between germline ends came to 17 bases. The sequence came from a human donor who was either an allogeneic HSCT recipient or a stem cell or donor lymphocyte infusion donor (not recorded which). It is not recorded whose cells these are; they may come from a transplant donor. Source material: blood, either unsorted or a sorted T cell fraction (not recorded which). The rearrangement links TRBV12-3 or TRBV12-4 to TRBJ2-5; D uncertain. CDR3 sequence (DNA): TGTGCCAGCAGTGCCACCTTCGGACGGGTAGAGACCCAGTACTTC. Translating gives CASSATFGRVETQYF.